This T cell receptor (beta chain) emerged from a study of Ad26.COV2.S vaccination and SARS-CoV-2 variants. As for the study in general: Intramuscularly, Ad26.COV2.S was given either once or twice, 56 days apart.

Measured with immunoSEQ multiplex PCR; TCRdb has only the in-frame clones, and not every one. The sample carries roughly 350,000 clones, 75% to 90% recorded once. Treatment defined: around 19 received Ad26.COV2.S at low or high dose, single or two shots; 5 received placebo; per-sample allocation not given. Sample collection was performed on day 63 after the first vaccine or placebo injection. This clonotype originated in a person aged 18-65 years who received the Ad26.COV2.S COVID-19 vaccine or a placebo. This material consisted of peripheral blood, taken in a trial of Ad26.COV2.S vaccine versus placebo.

The CDR3 spells CASSGLRVGEAFF. The CDR3 DNA reads TGTGCCAGCAGCGGGCTGAGGGTGGGTGAAGCTTTCTTT. The chain carries TRBV7-2 and TRBJ1-1; D call uncertain. The germline CDR1 and CDR2 sequences are SGHTA and FQGNSA. Trimming removed 5 bases at V and 7 bases at J, with 14 bases between. The CDR3 runs to 13 residues.